The following is a T cell receptor beta chain sequence with its context. Only a few counts were recorded for this clonotype. Its antigen has not been determined. No qualities accompany the bases; no much larger clone lies one base away. The CDR3 covers 13 residues, taking in both the cysteine and the phenylalanine. Only CDR3 DNA is held: 39 bases, read in frame from base 1. Relative to germline, V is 11 bases shorter and J is 0 bases shorter, with 12 bases between their ends. The germline V gene yields SNHLY for CDR1 and FYNNEI for CDR2. This sample is part of a study of yellow fever vaccine responses in identical twins (dated by TCRdb to 2016 to 2018). Regarding the study in general: In identical twins, the study followed T cell clones that responded to the vaccine with precision. Paper-wide results and their limitations: According to the authors, the vaccine-induced T cell response in identical twins seemed to be partly convergent and partly specific to each individual.

Receptor amplification or capture employed RT-PCR. The listed sequencing device is Illumina HiSeq 2500. TCRdb handled the public reads itself, with Q25 trimming in fastp and clone calling in MiXCR, and kept productive beta chains. Entries are consolidated by CDR3 protein sequence, retaining the most common genes and DNA. Present in this sample are approximately 12,000 distinct CDR3 sequences, approximately 84% of which were seen just once. The ten largest make up about 1.5% of the sample. The chain was built from TRBV2 and TRBJ2-3; the D region is possibly TRBD1 or TRBD2, each matching across 5 bases. The source of this sequence is a woman aged 18-29 years who received the yellow fever vaccine. Donor details come from another sample of the same person, matched by shared clones. The sequences come from T cells from blood (PBMCs), unsorted or a sorted subset (not recorded which), collected before or after yellow fever vaccination (not recorded which). The CDR3 here reads CAGGPASTDTQYF. The bases are TGTGCCGGGGGACCCGCTAGCACAGATACGCAGTATTTT.